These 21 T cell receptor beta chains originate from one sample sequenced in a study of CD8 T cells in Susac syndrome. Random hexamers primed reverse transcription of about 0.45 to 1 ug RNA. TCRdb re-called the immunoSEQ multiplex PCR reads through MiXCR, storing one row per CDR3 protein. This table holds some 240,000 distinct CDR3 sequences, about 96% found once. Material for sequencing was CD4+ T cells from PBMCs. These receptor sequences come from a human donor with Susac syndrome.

The CDR3 protein is CSAYRDKYQPQHF. CDR3 in DNA: TGCAGTGCTTACCGGGACAAATATCAGCCCCAGCATTTT. V and J are TRBV20-1 and TRBJ1-5; a possible D gene is TRBD1 (6 bases). The CDR3 has 13 residues. V was pared by 5 bases and J by 5 bases, with 13 bases between. Germline-derived CDR1 and CDR2 are DFQATT and SNEGSKA (reference sequence).

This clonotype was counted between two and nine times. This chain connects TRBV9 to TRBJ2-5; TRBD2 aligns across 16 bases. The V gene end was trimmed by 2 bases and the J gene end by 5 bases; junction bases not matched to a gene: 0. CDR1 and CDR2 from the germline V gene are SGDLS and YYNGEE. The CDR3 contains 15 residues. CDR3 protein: CASSVGLAGGETQYF. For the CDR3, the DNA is TGTGCCAGCAGCGTGGGACTAGCGGGAGGGGAGACCCAGTACTTC.

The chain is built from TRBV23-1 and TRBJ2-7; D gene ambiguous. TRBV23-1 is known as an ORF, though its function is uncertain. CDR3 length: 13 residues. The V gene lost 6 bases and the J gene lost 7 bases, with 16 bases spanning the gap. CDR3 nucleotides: TGCGCCAGCAGCCTCCTCACCTCACGGGAGCAGTACTTC. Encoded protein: CASSLLTSREQYF.

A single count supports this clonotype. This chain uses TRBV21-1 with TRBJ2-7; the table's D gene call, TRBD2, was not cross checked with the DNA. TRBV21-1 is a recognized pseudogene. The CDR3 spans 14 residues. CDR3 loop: CASSKEAGVNEQYF. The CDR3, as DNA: TGTGCCAGCAGCAAAGAAGCGGGAGTAAACGAGCAGTACTTC.

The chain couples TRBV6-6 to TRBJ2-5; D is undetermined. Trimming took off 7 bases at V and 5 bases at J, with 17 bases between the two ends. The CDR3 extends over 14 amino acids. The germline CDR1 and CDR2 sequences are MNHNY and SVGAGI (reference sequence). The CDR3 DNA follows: TGTGCCAGCATCCCGACCTTTAGTACGGAGACCCAGTACTTC. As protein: CASIPTFSTETQYF.

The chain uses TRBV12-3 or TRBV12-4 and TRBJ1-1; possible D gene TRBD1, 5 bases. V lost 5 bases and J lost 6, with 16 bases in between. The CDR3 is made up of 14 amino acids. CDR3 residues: CASSLGLEGAEAFF. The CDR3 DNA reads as TGTGCCAGCAGTCTGGGACTTGAGGGCGCTGAAGCTTTCTTT.

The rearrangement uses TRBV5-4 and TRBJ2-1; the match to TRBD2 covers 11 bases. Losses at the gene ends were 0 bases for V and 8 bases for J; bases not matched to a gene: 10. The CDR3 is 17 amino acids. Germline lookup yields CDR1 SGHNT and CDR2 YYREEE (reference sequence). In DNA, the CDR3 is TGTGCCAGCAGCTTGGCGGTGACTAGCGGGATTTCCCATGAGCAGTTCTTC. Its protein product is CASSLAVTSGISHEQFF.

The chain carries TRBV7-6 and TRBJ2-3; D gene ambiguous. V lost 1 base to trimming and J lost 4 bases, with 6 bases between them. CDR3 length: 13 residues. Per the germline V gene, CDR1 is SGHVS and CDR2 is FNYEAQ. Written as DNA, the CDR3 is TGTGCCAGCAGCTTAGTCGCCCCAGATACGCAGTATTTT. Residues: CASSLVAPDTQYF.

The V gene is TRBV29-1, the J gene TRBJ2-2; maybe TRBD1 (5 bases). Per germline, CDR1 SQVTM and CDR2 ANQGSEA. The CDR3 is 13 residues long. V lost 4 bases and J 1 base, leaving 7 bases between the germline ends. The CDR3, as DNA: TGCAGCGTTGTTAGGGGGAACACCGGGGAGCTGTTTTTT. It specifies CSVVRGNTGELFF.

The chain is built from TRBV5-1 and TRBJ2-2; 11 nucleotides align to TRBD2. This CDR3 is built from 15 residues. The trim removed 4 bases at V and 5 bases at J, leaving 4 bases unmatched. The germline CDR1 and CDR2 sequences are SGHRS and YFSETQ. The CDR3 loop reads CASSAGLAETGELFF. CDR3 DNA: TGCGCCAGCAGCGCGGGACTAGCGGAGACCGGGGAGCTGTTTTTT.

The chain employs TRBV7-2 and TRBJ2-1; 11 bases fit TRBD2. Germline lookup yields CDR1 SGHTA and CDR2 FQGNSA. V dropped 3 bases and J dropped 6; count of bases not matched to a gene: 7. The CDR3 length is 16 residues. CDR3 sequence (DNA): TGTGCCAGCAGCTTCGTTGGGACTAGCGGAGCCAATGAGCAGTTCTTC. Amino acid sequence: CASSFVGTSGANEQFF.

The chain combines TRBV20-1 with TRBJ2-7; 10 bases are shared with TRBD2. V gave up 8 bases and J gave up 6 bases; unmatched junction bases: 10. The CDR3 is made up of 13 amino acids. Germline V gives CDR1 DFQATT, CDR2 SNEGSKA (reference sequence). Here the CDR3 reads CSITSGNNGEQYF. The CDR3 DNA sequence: TGCAGTATAACTAGCGGGAATAACGGCGAGCAGTACTTC.

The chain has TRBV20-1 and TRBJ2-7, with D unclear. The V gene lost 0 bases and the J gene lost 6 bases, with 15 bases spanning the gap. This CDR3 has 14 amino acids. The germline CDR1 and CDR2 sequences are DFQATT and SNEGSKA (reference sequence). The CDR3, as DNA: TGCAGTGCTAGAGACAGCTCTAGATTAGGCGAGCAGTACTTC. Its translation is CSARDSSRLGEQYF.

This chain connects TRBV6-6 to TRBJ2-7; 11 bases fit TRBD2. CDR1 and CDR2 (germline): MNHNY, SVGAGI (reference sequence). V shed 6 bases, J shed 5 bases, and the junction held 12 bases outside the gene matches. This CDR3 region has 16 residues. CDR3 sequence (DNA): TGTGCCAGCAGACTTAGCGGGAGGGCAAAAACCGACGAGCAGTACTTC. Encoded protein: CASRLSGRAKTDEQYF.

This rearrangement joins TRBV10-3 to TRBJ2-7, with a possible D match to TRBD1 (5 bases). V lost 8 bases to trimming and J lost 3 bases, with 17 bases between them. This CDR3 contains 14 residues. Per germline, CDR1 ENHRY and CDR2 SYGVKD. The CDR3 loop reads CAIRDSYRSYEQYF. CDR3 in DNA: TGTGCCATCCGCGACAGCTATAGGAGCTACGAGCAGTACTTC.

CDR3 in amino acids: CASKTGWANEKLFF. CDR3 DNA: TGTGCCAGCAAAACCGGGTGGGCTAATGAAAAACTGTTTTTT. The chain couples TRBV28 to TRBJ1-4; no firm D call. Looked up from germline, CDR1 is MDHEN and CDR2 is SYDVKM. The CDR3 totals 14 residues. Trimming took 7 bases from V and 3 from J, leaving 12 bases between them.

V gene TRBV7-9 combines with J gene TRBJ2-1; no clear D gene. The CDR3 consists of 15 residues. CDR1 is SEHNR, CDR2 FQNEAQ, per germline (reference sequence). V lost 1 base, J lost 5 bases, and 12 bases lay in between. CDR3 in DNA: TGTGCCAGCAGCTTAGTGTTAGGGCTGGACAATGAGCAGTTCTTC. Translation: CASSLVLGLDNEQFF.

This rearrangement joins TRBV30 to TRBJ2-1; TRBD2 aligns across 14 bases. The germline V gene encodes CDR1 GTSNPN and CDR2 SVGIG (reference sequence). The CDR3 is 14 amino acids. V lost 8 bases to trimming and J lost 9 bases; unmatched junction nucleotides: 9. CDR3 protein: CAGARTSGRSEQFF. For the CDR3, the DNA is TGTGCCGGGGCCCGGACTAGCGGGAGGAGTGAGCAGTTCTTC.

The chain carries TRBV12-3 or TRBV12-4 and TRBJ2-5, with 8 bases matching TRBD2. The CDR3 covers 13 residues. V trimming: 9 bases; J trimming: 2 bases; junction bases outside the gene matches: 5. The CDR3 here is CASRLAPQETQYF. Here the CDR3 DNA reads TGTGCCAGTAGACTAGCGCCGCAAGAGACCCAGTACTTC.

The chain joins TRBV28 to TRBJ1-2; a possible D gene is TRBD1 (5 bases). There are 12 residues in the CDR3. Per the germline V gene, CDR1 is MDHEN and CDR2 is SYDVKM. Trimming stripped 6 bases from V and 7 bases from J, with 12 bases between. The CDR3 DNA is TGTGCCAGCAGCCCCAGGGAGGGTGGCTACACCTTC. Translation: CASSPREGGYTF.

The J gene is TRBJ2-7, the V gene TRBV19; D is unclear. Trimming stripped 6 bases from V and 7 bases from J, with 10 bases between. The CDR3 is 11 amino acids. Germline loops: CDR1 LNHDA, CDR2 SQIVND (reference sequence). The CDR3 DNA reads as TGTGCCAGTAGCCCCGGGCTAGAGCAGTACTTC. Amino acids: CASSPGLEQYF.